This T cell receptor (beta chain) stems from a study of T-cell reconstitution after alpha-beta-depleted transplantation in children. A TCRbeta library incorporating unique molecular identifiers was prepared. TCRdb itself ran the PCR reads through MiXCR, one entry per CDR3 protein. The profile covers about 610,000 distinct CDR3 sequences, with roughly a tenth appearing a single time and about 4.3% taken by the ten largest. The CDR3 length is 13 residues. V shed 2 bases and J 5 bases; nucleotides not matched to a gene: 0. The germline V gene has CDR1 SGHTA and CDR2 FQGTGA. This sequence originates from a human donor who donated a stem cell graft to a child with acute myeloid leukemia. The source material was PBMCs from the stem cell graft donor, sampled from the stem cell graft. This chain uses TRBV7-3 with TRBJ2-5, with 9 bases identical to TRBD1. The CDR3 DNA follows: TGTGCCAGCAGCTTAGGGACAGGGGAGACCCAGTACTTC. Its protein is CASSLGTGETQYF.